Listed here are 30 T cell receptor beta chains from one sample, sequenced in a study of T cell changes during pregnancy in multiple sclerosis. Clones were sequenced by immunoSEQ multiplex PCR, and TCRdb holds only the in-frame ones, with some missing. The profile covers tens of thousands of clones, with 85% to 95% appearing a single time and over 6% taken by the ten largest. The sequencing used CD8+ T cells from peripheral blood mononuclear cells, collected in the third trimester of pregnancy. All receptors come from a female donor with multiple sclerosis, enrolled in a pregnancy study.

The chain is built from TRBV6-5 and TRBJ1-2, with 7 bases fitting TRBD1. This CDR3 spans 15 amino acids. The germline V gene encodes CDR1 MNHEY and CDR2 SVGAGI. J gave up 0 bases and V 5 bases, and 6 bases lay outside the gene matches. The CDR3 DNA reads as TGTGCCAGCAGTAGCCGACAGGGTGCTAACTATGGCTACACCTTC. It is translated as CASSSRQGANYGYTF.

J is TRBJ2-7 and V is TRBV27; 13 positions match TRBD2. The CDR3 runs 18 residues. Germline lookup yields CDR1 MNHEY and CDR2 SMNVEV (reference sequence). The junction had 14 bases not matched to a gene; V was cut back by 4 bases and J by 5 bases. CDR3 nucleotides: TGTGCCAGCAGTTCCCGACTAGCGGGGGGCCTTATACTAAACGAGCAGTACTTC. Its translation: CASSSRLAGGLILNEQYF.

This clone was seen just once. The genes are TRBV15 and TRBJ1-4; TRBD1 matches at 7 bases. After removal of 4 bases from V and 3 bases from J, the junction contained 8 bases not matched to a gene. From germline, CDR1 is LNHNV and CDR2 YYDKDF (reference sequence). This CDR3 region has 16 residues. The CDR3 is CATSKSLQGPNEKLFF. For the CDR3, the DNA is TGTGCCACCAGCAAAAGCCTACAGGGGCCTAATGAAAAACTGTTTTTT.

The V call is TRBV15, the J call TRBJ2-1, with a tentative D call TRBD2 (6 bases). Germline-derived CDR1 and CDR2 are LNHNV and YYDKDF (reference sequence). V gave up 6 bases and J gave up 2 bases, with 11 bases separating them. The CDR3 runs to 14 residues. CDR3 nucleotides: TGTGCCACCAGAGACGGGAGTACCTACAATGAGCAGTTCTTC. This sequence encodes CATRDGSTYNEQFF.

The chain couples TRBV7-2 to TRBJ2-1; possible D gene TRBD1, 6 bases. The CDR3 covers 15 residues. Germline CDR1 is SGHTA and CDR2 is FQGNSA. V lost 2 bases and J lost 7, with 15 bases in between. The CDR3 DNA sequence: TGTGCCAGCAGCTTATTCCCCGGACAGCAGAATGAGCAGTTCTTC. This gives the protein CASSLFPGQQNEQFF.

The CDR3 nucleotides read TGTGCCAGCAGGGGACTACCCTACAATGAGCAGTTCTTC. Protein sequence: CASRGLPYNEQFF. J is TRBJ2-1 and V is TRBV27; 7 bases line up with TRBD2. The V segment lost 6 bases and the J segment 2 bases; nucleotides outside the gene matches: 1. Germline CDR1 reads MNHEY; CDR2 reads SMNVEV (reference sequence). This CDR3 is built from 13 residues.

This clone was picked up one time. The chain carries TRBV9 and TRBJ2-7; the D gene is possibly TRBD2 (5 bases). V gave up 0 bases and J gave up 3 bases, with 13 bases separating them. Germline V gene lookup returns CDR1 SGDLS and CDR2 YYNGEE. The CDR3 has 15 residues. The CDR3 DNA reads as TGTGCCAGCAGCGTAGGTTACACGGGGAACTACGAGCAGTACTTC. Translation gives CASSVGYTGNYEQYF.

CDR3 nucleotides: TGCGCCAGCAGCCCCTCACGGACAGGGTGGTACGAGCAGTACTTC. The encoded protein is CASSPSRTGWYEQYF. This sequence joins TRBV4-3 and TRBJ2-7; 8 bases fit TRBD1. The V gene's germline CDR1 is LGHNA and CDR2 YSLEER. The CDR3 sequence is 15 residues long. J lost 4 bases, V lost 4 bases, and 9 bases had no gene match.

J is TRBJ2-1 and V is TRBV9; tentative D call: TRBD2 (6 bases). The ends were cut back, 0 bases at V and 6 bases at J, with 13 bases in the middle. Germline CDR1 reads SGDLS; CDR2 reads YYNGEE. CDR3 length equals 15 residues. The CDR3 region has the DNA TGTGCCAGCAGCGTAGGGGCCGGGAGCCTCAATGAGCAGTTCTTC. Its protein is CASSVGAGSLNEQFF. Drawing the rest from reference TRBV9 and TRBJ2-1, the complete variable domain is DSGVTQTPKHLITATGQRVTLRCSPRSGDLSVYWYQQSLDQGLQFLIQYYNGEERAKGNILERFSAQQFPDLHSELNLSSLELGDSALYFCASSVGAGSLNEQFFGPGTRLTVL.

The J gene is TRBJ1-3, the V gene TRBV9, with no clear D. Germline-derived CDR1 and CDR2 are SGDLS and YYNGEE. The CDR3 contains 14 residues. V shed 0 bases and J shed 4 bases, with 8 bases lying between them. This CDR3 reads CASSVARGGNTIYF. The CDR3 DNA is TGTGCCAGCAGCGTAGCCAGAGGGGGAAACACCATATATTTT.

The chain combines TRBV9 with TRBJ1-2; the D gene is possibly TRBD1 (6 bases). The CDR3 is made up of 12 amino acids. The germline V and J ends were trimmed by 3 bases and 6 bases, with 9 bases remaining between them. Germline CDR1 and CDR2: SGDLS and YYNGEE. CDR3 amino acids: CASSDRVHGYTF. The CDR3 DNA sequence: TGTGCCAGCAGCGACAGGGTGCATGGCTACACCTTC.

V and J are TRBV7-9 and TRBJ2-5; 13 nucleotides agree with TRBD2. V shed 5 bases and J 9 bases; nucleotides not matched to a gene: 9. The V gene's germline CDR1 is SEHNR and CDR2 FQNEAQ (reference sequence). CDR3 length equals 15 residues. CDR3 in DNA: TGTGCCAGCAGCCCGACTAGCGGGGGGACCCCGGCCCAGTACTTC. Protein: CASSPTSGGTPAQYF. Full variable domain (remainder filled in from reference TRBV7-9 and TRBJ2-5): DTGVSQNPRHKITKRGQNVTFRCDPISEHNRLYWYRQTLGQGPEFLTYFQNEAQLEKSRLLSDRFSAERPKGSFSTLEIQRTEQGDSAMYLCASSPTSGGTPAQYFGPGTRLLVL.

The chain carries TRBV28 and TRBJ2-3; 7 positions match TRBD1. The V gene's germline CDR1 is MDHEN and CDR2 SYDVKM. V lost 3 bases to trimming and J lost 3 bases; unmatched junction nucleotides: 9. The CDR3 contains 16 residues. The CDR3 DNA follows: TGTGCCAGCAGTTTGGTCCCAGGGGGTGGGACAGATACGCAGTATTTT. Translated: CASSLVPGGGTDTQYF.

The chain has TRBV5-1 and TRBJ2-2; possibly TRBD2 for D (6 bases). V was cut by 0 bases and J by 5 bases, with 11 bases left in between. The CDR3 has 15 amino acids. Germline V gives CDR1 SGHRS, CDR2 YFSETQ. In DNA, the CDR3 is TGCGCCAGCAGCTTGGGACTAGTTACGACCGGGGAGCTGTTTTTT. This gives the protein CASSLGLVTTGELFF.

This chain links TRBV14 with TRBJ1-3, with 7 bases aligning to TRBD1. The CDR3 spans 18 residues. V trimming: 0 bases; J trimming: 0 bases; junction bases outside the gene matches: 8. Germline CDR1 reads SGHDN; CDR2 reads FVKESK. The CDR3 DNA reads TGTGCCAGCAGCCAAGATGGACAGGACCTCTTCTCTGGAAACACCATATATTTT. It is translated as CASSQDGQDLFSGNTIYF.

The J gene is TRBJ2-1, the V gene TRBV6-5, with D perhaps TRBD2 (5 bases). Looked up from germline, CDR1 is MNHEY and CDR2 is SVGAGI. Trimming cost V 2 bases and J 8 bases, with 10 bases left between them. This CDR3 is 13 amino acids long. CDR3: CASSYAGGYEQFF. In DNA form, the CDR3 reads TGTGCCAGCAGTTACGCAGGAGGTTATGAGCAGTTCTTC.

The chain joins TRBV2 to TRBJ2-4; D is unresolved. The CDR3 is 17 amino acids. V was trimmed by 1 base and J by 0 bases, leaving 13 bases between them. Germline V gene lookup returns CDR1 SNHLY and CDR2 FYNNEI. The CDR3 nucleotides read TGTGCCAGCAGTGAAGGCAAGAGACAACTAGCCAAAAACATTCAGTACTTC. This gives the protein CASSEGKRQLAKNIQYF.

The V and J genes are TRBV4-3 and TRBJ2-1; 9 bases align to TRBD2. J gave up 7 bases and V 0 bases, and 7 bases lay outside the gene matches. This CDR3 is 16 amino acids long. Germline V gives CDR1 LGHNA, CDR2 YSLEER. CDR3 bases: TGCGCCAGCAGCCAAGAAGAGGCGGGGGGGTTGAATGAGCAGTTCTTC. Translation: CASSQEEAGGLNEQFF.

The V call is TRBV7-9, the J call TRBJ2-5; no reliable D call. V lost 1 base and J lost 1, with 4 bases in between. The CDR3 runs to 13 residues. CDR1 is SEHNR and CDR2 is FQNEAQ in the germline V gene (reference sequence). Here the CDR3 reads CASSLDSQETQYF. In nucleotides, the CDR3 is TGTGCCAGCAGCTTAGACAGCCAAGAGACCCAGTACTTC.

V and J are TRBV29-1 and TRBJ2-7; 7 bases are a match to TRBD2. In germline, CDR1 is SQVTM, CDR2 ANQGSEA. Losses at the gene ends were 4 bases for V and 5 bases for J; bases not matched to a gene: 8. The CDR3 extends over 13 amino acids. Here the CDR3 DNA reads TGCAGCGTTGGGCGGGAGCACGGGGACGAGCAGTACTTC. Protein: CSVGREHGDEQYF.

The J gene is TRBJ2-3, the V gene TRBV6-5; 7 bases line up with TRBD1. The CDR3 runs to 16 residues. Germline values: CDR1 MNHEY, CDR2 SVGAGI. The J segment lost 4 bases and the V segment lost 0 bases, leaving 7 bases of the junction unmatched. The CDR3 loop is CASSYSMGQGADTQYF. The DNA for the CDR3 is TGTGCCAGCAGTTACTCGATGGGGCAGGGGGCAGATACGCAGTATTTT.

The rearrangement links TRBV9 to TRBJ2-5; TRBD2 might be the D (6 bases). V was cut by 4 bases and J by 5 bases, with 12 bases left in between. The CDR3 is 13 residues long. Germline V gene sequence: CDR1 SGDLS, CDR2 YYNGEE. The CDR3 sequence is CASSPSSVETQYF. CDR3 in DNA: TGTGCCAGCAGCCCCTCTAGCGTTGAGACCCAGTACTTC.

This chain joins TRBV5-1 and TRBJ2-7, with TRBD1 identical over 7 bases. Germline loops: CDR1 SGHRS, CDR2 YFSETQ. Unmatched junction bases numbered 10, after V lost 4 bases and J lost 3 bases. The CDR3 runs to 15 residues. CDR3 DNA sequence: TGCGCCAGCAGCGGTCCCGAGACAGGGATCTACGAGCAGTACTTC. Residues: CASSGPETGIYEQYF.

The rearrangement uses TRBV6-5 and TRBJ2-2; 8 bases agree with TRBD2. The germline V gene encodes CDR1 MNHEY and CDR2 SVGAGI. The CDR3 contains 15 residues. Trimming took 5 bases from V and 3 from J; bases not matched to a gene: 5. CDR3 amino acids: CASSGAGGHTGELFF. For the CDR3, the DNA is TGTGCCAGCAGTGGGGCGGGGGGTCACACCGGGGAGCTGTTTTTT.

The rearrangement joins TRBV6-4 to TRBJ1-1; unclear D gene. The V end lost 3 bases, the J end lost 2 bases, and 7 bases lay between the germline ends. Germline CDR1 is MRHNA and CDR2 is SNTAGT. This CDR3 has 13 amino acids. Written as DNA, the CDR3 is TGTGCCAGCAGTGAAGCTTTCAACACTGAAGCTTTCTTT. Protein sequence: CASSEAFNTEAFF.

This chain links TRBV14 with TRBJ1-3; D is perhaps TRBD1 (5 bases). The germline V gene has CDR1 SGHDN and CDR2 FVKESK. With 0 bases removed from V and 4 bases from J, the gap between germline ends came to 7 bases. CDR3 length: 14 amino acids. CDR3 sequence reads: CASSQETGGNTIYF. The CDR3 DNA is TGTGCCAGCAGCCAAGAAACAGGCGGAAACACCATATATTTT.

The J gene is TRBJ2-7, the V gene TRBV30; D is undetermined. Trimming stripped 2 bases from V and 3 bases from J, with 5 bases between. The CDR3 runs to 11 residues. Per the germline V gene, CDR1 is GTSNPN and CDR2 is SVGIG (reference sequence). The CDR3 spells CAWSPGYEQYF. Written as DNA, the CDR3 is TGTGCCTGGAGTCCCGGCTACGAGCAGTACTTC.

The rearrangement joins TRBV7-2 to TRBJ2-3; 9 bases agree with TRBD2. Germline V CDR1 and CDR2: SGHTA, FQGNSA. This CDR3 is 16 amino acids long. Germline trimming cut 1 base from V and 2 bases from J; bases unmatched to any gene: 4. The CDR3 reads CASSLEGGGATDTQYF. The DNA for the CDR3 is TGTGCCAGCAGCTTAGAGGGCGGGGGGGCCACAGATACGCAGTATTTT.

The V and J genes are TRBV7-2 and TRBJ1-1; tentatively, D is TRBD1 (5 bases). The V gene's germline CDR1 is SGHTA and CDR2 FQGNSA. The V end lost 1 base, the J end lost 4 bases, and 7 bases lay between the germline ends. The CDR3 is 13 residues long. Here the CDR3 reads CASSLETGTEAFF. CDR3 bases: TGTGCCAGCAGCTTAGAAACAGGCACTGAAGCTTTCTTT. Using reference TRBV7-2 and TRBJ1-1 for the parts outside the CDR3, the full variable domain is GAGVSQSPSNKVTEKGKDVELRCDPISGHTALYWYRQSLGQGLEFLIYFQGNSAPDKSGLPSDRFSAERTGGSVSTLTIQRTQQEDSAVYLCASSLETGTEAFFGQGTRLTVV.

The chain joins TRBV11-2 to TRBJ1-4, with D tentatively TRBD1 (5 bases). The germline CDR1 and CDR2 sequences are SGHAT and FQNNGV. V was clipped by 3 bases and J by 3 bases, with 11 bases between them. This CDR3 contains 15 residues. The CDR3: CASSFVPGSNEKLFF. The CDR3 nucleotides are TGTGCCAGCAGCTTTGTCCCAGGGTCTAATGAAAAACTGTTTTTT.